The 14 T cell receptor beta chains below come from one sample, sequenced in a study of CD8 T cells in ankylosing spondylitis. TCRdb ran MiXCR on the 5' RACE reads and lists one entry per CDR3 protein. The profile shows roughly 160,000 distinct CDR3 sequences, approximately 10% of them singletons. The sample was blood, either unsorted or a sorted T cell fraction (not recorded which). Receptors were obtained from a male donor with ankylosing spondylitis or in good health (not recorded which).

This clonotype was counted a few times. CDR3 DNA sequence: TGTGCCAGCAGCAATGAGGACATAGAAGCCAAAAACATTCAGTACTTC. It translates to CASSNEDIEAKNIQYF. The chain links TRBV21-1 to TRBJ2-4; no DNA check was done on the table's D call, TRBD1. TRBV21-1 is recorded as a pseudogene. The CDR3 consists of 16 residues.

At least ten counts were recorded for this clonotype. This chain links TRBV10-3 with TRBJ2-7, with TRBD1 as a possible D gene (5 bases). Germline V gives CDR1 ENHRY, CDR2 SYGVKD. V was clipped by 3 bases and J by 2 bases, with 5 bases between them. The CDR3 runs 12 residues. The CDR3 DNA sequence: TGTGCCATCAGTGACAGGGCCTACGAGCAGTACTTC. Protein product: CAISDRAYEQYF.

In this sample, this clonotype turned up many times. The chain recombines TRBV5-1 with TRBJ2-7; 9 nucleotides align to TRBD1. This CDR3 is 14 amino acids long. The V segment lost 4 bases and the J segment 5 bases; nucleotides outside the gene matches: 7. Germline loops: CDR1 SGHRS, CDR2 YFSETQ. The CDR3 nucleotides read TGCGCCAGCAGCGTCGACAGGGGGTTCGACGAGCAGTACTTC. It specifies CASSVDRGFDEQYF.

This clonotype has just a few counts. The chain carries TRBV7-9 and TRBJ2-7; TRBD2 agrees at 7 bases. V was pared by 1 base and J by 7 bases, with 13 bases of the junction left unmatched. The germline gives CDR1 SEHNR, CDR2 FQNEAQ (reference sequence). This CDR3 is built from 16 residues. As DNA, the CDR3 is TGTGCCAGCAGCTTAGGACCGGAAGCGGGGTTTTGGGAGCAGTACTTC. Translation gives CASSLGPEAGFWEQYF.

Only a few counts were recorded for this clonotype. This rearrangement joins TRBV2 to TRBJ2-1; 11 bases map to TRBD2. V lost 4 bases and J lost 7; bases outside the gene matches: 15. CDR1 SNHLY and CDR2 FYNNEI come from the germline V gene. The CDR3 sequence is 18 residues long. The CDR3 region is CASSVSLIGASGGNEQFF. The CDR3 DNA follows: TGTGCCAGCAGTGTATCTCTAATTGGGGCTAGCGGGGGGAATGAGCAGTTCTTC.

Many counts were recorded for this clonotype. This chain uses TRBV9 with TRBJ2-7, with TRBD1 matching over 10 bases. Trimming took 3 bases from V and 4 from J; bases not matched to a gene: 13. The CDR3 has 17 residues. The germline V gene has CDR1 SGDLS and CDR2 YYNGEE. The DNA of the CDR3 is TGTGCCAGCAGCGACGGACCCGGGACAGGGGAACTTTACGAGCAGTACTTC. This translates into CASSDGPGTGELYEQYF.

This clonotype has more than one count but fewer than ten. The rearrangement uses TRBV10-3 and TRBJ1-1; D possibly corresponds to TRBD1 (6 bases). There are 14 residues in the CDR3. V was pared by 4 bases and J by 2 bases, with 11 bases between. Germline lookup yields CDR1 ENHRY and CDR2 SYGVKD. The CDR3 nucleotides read TGTGCCATCAGTGTACAGGGCGGAAACACTGAAGCTTTCTTT. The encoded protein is CAISVQGGNTEAFF.

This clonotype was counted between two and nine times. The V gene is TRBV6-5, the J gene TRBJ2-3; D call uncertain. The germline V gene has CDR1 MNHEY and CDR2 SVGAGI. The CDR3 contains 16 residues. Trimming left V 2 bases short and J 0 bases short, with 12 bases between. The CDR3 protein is CASSYLVLPSTDTQYF. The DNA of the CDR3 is TGTGCCAGCAGTTACCTTGTCCTTCCTAGCACAGATACGCAGTATTTT.

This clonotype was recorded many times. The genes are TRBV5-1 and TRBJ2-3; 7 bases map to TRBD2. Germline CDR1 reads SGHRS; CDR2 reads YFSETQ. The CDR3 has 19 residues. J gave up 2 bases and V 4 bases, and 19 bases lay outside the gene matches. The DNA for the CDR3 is TGCGCCAGCAGCCTACTAGCGATAACCCGTAGTCCGAACACAGATACGCAGTATTTT. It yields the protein CASSLLAITRSPNTDTQYF.

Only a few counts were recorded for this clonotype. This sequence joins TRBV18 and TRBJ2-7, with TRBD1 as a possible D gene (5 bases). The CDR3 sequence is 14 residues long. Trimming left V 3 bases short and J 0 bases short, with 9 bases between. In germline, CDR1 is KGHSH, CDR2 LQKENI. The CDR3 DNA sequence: TGTGCCAGCTCACCGACAGCCAGCTCCTACGAGCAGTACTTC. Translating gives CASSPTASSYEQYF.

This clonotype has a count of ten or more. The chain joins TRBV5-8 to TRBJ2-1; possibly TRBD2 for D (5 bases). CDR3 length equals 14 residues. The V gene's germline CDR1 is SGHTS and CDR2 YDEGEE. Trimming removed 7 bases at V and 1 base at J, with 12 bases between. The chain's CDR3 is CASDPRGSYNEQFF. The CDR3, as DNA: TGTGCCAGCGACCCTCGGGGATCCTACAATGAGCAGTTCTTC. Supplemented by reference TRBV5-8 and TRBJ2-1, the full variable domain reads EAGVTQSPTHLIKTRGQQATLRCSPISGHTSVYWYQQALGLGLQFLLWYDEGEERNRGNFPPRFSGRQFPNYSSELNVNALELEDSALYLCASDPRGSYNEQFFGPGTRLTVL.

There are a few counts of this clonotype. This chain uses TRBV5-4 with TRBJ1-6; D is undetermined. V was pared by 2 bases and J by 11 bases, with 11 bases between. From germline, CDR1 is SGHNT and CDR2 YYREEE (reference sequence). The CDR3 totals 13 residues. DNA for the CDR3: TGTGCCAGCAGCTTTGAGGGCTCGACACCCCTCCACTTT. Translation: CASSFEGSTPLHF.

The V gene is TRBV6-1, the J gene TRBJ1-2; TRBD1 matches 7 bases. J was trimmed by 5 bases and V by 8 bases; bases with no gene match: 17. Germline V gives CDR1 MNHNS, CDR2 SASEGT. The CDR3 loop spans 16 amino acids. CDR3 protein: CASGPRTGRGLYGYTF. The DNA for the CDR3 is TGTGCCAGCGGCCCCCGGACGGGGAGGGGGCTTTATGGCTACACCTTC.

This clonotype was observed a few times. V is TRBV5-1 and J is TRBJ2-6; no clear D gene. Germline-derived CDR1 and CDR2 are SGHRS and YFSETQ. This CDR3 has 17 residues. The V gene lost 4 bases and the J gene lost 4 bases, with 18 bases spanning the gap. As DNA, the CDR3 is TGCGCCAGCAGCGATACGAGAGGTCCCGTAGGGGCCAACGTCCTGACTTTC. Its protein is CASSDTRGPVGANVLTF.